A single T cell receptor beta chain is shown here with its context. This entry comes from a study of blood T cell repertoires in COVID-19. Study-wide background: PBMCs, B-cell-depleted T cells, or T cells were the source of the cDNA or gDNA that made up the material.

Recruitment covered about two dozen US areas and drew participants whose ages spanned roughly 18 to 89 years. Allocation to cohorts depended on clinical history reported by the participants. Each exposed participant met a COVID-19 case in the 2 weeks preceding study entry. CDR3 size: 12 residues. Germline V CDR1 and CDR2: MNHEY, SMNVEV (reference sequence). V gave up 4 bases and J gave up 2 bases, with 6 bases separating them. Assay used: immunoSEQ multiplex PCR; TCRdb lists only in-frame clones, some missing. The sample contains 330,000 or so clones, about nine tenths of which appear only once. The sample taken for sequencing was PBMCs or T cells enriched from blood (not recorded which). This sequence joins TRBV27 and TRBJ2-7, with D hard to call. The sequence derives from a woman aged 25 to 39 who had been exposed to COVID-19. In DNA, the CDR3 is TGTGCCAGCAGTTCCACAACCTACGAGCAGTACTTC. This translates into CASSSTTYEQYF.